This T cell receptor (beta chain) derives from a study of T cell clones after liver transplantation. Turning to the study itself: As an antigen-independent comparator, third-party-reactive TCRbeta sequences came from pre-transplant mixed lymphocyte reactions.

This clone was observed a handful of times. The antigen remains unidentified. V gave up 5 bases and J gave up 8 bases; unmatched junction bases: 10. The CDR3 totals 15 residues. Germline CDR1 reads PRHDT; CDR2 reads FYEKMQ (reference sequence). Sequencing was performed with immunoSEQ multiplex PCR; in TCRdb, only in-frame clones are kept and a portion is missing. The data show roughly 49,000 clones, 65% to 80% seen once. General study results and limits: Conclusions were preliminary, with small, heterogeneous patient groups. Donor-reactive sequences fell more than third party-reactive ones, suggesting partial deletion.

The source material was CD4+ T cells from blood, sampled roughly 56 months after liver transplant. The TCR sequence derives from a human patient who received a liver transplant. Some T cells may arise from the graft donor. The chain carries TRBV13 and TRBJ1-4; 8 nucleotides agree with TRBD1. The CDR3 DNA sequence: TGTGCCAGCAGCCCAGTCAGGGGGCCGGGCGAAAAACTGTTTTTT. It encodes CASSPVRGPGEKLFF.